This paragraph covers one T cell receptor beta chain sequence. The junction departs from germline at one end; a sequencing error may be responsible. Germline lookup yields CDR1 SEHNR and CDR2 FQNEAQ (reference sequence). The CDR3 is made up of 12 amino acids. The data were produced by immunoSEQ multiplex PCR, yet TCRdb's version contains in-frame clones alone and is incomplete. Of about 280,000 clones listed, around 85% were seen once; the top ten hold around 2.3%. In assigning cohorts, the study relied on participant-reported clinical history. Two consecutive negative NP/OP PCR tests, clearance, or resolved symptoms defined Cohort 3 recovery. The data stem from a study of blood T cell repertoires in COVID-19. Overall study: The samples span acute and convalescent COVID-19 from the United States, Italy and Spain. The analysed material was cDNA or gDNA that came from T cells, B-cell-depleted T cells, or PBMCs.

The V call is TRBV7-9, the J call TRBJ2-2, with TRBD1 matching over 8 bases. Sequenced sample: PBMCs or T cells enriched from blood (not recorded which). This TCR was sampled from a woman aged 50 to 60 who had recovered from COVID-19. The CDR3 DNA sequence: TGTGCCGGCAGGGGGCCCACCGGGGAGCTGTTTTTT. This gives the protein CAGRGPTGELFF.